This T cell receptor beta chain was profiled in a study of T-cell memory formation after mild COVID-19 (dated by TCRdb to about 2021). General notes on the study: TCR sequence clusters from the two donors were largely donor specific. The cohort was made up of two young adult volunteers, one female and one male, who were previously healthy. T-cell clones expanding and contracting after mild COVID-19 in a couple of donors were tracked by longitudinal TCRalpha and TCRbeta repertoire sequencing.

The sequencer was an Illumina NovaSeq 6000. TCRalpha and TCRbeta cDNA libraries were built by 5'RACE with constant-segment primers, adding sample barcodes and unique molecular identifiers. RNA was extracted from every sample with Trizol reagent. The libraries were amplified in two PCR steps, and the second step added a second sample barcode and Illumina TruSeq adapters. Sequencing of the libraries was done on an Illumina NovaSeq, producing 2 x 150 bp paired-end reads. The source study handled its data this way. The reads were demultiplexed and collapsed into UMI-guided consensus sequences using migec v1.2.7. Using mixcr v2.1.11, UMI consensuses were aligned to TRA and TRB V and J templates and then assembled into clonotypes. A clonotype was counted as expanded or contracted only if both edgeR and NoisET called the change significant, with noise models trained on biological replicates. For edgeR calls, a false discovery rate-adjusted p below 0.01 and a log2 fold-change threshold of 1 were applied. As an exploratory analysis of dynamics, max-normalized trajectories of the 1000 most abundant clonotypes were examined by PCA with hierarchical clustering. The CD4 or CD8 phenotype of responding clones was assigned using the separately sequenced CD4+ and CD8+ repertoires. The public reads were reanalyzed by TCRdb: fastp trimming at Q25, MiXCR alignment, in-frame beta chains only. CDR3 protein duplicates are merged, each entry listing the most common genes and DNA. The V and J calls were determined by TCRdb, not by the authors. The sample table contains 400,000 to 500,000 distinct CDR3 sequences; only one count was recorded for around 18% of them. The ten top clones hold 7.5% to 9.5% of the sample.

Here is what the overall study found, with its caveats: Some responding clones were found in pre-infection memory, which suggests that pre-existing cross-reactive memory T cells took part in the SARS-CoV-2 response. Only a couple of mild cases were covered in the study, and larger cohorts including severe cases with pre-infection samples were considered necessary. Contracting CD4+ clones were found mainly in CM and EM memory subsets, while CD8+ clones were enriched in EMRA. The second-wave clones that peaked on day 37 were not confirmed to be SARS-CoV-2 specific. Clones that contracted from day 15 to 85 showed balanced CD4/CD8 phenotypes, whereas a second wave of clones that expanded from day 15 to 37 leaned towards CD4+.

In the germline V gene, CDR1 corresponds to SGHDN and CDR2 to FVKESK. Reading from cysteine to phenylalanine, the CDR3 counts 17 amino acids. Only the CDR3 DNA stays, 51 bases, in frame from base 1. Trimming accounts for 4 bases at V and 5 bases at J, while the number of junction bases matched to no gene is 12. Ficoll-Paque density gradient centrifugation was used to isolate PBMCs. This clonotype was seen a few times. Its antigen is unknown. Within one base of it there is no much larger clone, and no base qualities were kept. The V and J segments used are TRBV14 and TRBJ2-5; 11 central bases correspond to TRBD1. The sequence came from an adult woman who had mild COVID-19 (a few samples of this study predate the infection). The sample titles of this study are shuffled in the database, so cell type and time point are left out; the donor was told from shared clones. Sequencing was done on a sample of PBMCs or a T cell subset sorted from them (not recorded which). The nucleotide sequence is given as TGTGCCAGCAGCCCCGGACAGGGGGCTCGTTTGTTGGAGACCCAGTACTTC. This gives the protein CASSPGQGARLLETQYF.